These 26 T cell receptor beta chains came from one sample sequenced in a study of blood T cell repertoires in COVID-19. TCRdb keeps only in-frame clones here, not all; method: immunoSEQ multiplex PCR. The data contain 200,000 to 250,000 clones, 85% to 95% of them singletons. Material: PBMCs or T cells enriched from blood (not recorded which). These receptors originate from a woman under 30 who had recovered from COVID-19.

The V gene is TRBV5-1, the J gene TRBJ1-4, with 7 bases identical to TRBD1. The V gene's germline CDR1 is SGHRS and CDR2 YFSETQ. The CDR3 sequence is 14 residues long. The ends lost 2 bases at V and 7 bases at J; junction bases unmatched: 5. CDR3 in DNA: TGCGCCAGCAGCTTTGCAGGGGGACTTGAAAAACTGTTTTTT. It codes for CASSFAGGLEKLFF.

The chain uses TRBV19 and TRBJ2-1; 10 nucleotides agree with TRBD1. The germline V gene has CDR1 LNHDA and CDR2 SQIVND (reference sequence). The CDR3 is 16 residues long. With V trimmed by 0 bases and J by 12 bases, 11 bases remained unmatched. The CDR3 is CASSIDSWTGGLGQFF. The CDR3 bases are TGTGCCAGTAGTATAGATTCTTGGACAGGGGGTCTCGGGCAGTTCTTC.

V gene TRBV11-3 combines with J gene TRBJ1-1, with a weak D call TRBD1 (5 bases). Looked up from germline, CDR1 is SGHNT and CDR2 is YENEEA. V shed 6 bases and J shed 4 bases, with 21 bases lying between them. This CDR3 region has 16 residues. CDR3 in DNA: TGTGCCAGCAGTATTCGAGGGGATGCGGGGTTCACTGAAGCTTTCTTT. Its translation is CASSIRGDAGFTEAFF.

V usage is TRBV4-2 and J usage is TRBJ1-2; D is uncertain. This CDR3 contains 15 residues. V gave up 2 bases and J gave up 5 bases, with 15 bases separating them. Looked up from germline, CDR1 is LGHNA and CDR2 is YNFKEQ. The CDR3 DNA sequence: TGTGCCAGCAGCCAATGGGTAGGGCGGGAGTATGGCTACACCTTC. Protein: CASSQWVGREYGYTF.

The chain links TRBV24-1 to TRBJ2-3; D call uncertain. V was shortened by 1 base and J by 6 bases, with 10 bases between the two germline ends. This CDR3 is built from 14 residues. Germline V gives CDR1 KGHDR, CDR2 SFDVKD. The CDR3 DNA sequence: TGTGCCACCAGTGATTTCCCTGTTGTCGATACGCAGTATTTT. Translated, it gives CATSDFPVVDTQYF.

The chain has TRBV12-3 or TRBV12-4 and TRBJ1-3; D is perhaps TRBD1 (6 bases). V lost 10 bases and J lost 0, with 7 bases in between. The CDR3 covers 12 residues. CDR3 amino acids: CATQGSGNTIYF. For the CDR3, the DNA is TGTGCCACACAGGGCTCTGGAAACACCATATATTTT.

V and J are TRBV18 and TRBJ1-5, with D possibly being TRBD1 (6 bases). CDR3 length equals 16 residues. Germline V gene sequence: CDR1 KGHSH, CDR2 LQKENI. Trimming removed 1 base from V and 3 bases from J, with 13 bases in between. The CDR3 region has the DNA TGTGCCAGCTCACCACGTTCGCAGGGGTCCAATCAGCCCCAGCATTTT. Translation: CASSPRSQGSNQPQHF.

The genes are TRBV5-4 and TRBJ2-1; 8 bases agree with TRBD1. CDR3 length equals 13 residues. V gave up 5 bases and J gave up 14 bases; unmatched junction bases: 12. CDR1 is SGHNT, CDR2 YYREEE, per germline (reference sequence). The CDR3 is CASRGQETYREFF. The CDR3 coding sequence is TGTGCCAGCAGGGGACAGGAAACGTATCGGGAGTTCTTC. The variable domain in full, with the rest retrieved from reference TRBV5-4 and TRBJ2-1, is ETGVTQSPTHLIKTRGQQVTLRCSSQSGHNTVSWYQQALGQGPQFIFQYYREEENGRGNFPPRFSGLQFPNYSSELNVNALELDDSALYLCASRGQETYREFFGPGTRLTVL.

The chain combines TRBV28 with TRBJ1-4; TRBD1 matches at 7 bases. CDR1 is MDHEN, CDR2 SYDVKM, per germline. Trimming removed 4 bases from V and 8 bases from J; junction bases left unmatched: 10. The CDR3 covers 15 residues. CDR3 coding DNA: TGTGCCAGCAGTTCAAACAGGGGAGGTATCGAAAAACTGTTTTTT. Protein: CASSSNRGGIEKLFF. The variable domain in full, completed from reference TRBV28 and TRBJ1-4, reads DVKVTQSSRYLVKRTGEKVFLECVQDMDHENMFWYRQDPGLGLRLIYFSYDVKMKEKGDIPEGYSVSREKKERFSLILESASTNQTSMYLCASSSNRGGIEKLFFGSGTQLSVL.

This chain uses TRBV9 with TRBJ2-5; a weak D match, TRBD1 (5 bases). Per the germline V gene, CDR1 is SGDLS and CDR2 is YYNGEE. The CDR3 spans 14 residues. Trimming stripped 2 bases from V and 3 bases from J, with 11 bases between. For the CDR3, the DNA is TGTGCCAGCAGCGTCCTAGGCAGGGAAGAGACCCAGTACTTC. Amino acid sequence: CASSVLGREETQYF.

The V call is TRBV6-5, the J call TRBJ2-7, with D perhaps matching TRBD2 (5 bases). This CDR3 spans 13 amino acids. Looked up from germline, CDR1 is MNHEY and CDR2 is SVGAGI. The germline V and J ends were trimmed by 5 bases and 9 bases, with 17 bases remaining between them. CDR3 amino acids: CASSREGFGGQYF. DNA for the CDR3: TGTGCCAGCAGTCGTGAGGGTTTTGGAGGGCAGTACTTC.

The V and J genes are TRBV2 and TRBJ1-3; D might be TRBD1 (6 bases). CDR1 and CDR2 (germline): SNHLY, FYNNEI. CDR3 size: 14 residues. Trimming removed 6 bases at V and 1 base at J, with 10 bases between. This chain's CDR3 is CASRDSYSGNTIYF. The CDR3 coding sequence is TGTGCCAGCAGGGACAGTTATTCTGGAAACACCATATATTTT.

This chain uses TRBV6-1 with TRBJ1-2; 9 bases agree with TRBD1. Unmatched junction bases numbered 3, after V lost 1 base and J lost 6 bases. CDR1 is MNHNS, CDR2 SASEGT, per germline. The CDR3 is 14 residues long. CDR3 in DNA: TGTGCCAGCAGTGAAGTGGGACAGGGAGATGGCTACACCTTC. Translating it yields CASSEVGQGDGYTF.

The CDR3 region has the DNA TGTGCCAGCAGGAGATATTCCGGGGCCTACGAGCAGTACTTC. The encoded protein is CASRRYSGAYEQYF. The J gene is TRBJ2-7, the V gene TRBV6-5; possibly TRBD2 for D (5 bases). Looked up from germline, CDR1 is MNHEY and CDR2 is SVGAGI. The CDR3 runs to 14 residues. The V end was cut by 6 bases, the J end by 2 bases, with 14 bases between.

V and J are TRBV5-4 and TRBJ2-2; 8 bases line up with TRBD1. J was trimmed by 7 bases and V by 3 bases; bases with no gene match: 8. The CDR3 is made up of 15 amino acids. Germline loops: CDR1 SGHNT, CDR2 YYREEE (reference sequence). The CDR3, as DNA: TGTGCCAGCAGCTCGGGCAGGGGGCATAACGGGGAGCTGTTTTTT. This encodes CASSSGRGHNGELFF.

V usage is TRBV5-6 and J usage is TRBJ2-3, with D unresolved. The length of the CDR3 is 14 residues. CDR1 and CDR2 (germline): SGHDT, YYEEEE. V lost 4 bases and J 5 bases, leaving 14 bases between the germline ends. This CDR3 is CASSPVPGGDTQYF. In DNA form, the CDR3 reads TGTGCCAGCAGCCCGGTCCCGGGTGGAGATACGCAGTATTTT.

The chain carries TRBV6-5 and TRBJ1-2; no firm D call. Germline values: CDR1 MNHEY, CDR2 SVGAGI. CDR3 size: 13 residues. V lost 2 bases, J lost 3 bases, and 7 bases lay in between. The CDR3 DNA follows: TGTGCCAGCAGTTACGAGCCATACTATGGCTACACCTTC. It codes for CASSYEPYYGYTF.

The V and J genes are TRBV19 and TRBJ1-1; 7 nucleotides agree with TRBD1. Germline V gene data show CDR1 as LNHDA and CDR2 as SQIVND (reference sequence). The ends lost 4 bases at V and 4 bases at J; junction bases unmatched: 9. The CDR3 is made up of 15 amino acids. The CDR3 coding sequence is TGTGCCAGTAGTAGTCAGGGGGGATTTGCCACTGAAGCTTTCTTT. It codes for CASSSQGGFATEAFF.

The CDR3 loop reads CSVAPGLSYNEQFF. The CDR3 DNA reads as TGCAGCGTTGCACCGGGACTCTCTTACAATGAGCAGTTCTTC. V usage is TRBV29-1 and J usage is TRBJ2-1; weak D call: TRBD2 (6 bases). Trimming took off 4 bases at V and 4 bases at J, with 14 bases between the two ends. The CDR3 runs to 14 residues. CDR1 and CDR2 from the germline V gene are SQVTM and ANQGSEA.

This chain links TRBV12-3 or TRBV12-4 with TRBJ2-2, with D possibly TRBD2 on 5 matching bases. CDR3 length equals 11 residues. The V and J ends lost 7 bases and 7 bases respectively, with 7 bases between them. CDR3 bases: TGTGCCAGCACCGAGGGCGGGGAGCTGTTTTTT. Protein: CASTEGGELFF.

In DNA form, the CDR3 reads TGTGCCAGCAGCGGGACAGGGGGTGAGAGCAATCAGCCCCAGCATTTT. Its translation: CASSGTGGESNQPQHF. The gene calls are TRBV5-6 and TRBJ1-5; 11 bases are a match to TRBD1. Germline-derived CDR1 and CDR2 are SGHDT and YYEEEE. The V segment lost 4 bases and the J segment 1 base; nucleotides outside the gene matches: 4. This CDR3 has 16 amino acids.

The CDR3, as DNA: TGCGCCAGCAGCCATCAGGTTAGCGGGGAGGGTACGCAGTATTTT. Amino acid sequence: CASSHQVSGEGTQYF. The chain is built from TRBV4-1 and TRBJ2-3, with TRBD2 matching 8 bases. CDR1 MGHRA and CDR2 YSYEKL come from the germline V gene. The length of the CDR3 is 15 residues. J gave up 8 bases and V 3 bases, and 10 bases lay outside the gene matches.

The genes are TRBV11-2 and TRBJ1-1; no clear D. The V gene lost 4 bases and the J gene lost 3 bases, with 12 bases spanning the gap. The CDR3 totals 14 residues. Germline CDR1 is SGHAT and CDR2 is FQNNGV. CDR3 nucleotides: TGTGCCAGCAGCTCCCCGGGAGGATACACTGAAGCTTTCTTT. Translation: CASSSPGGYTEAFF.

J is TRBJ1-2 and V is TRBV19; a possible D gene is TRBD1 (6 bases). V dropped 10 bases and J dropped 3 bases, with 15 bases sitting between them. Per the germline V gene, CDR1 is LNHDA and CDR2 is SQIVND (reference sequence). The CDR3 totals 13 residues. CDR3 in DNA: TGTGCCACCAAGCAGGGGCCGGACTATGGCTACACCTTC. Translated: CATKQGPDYGYTF.

The gene calls are TRBV10-3 and TRBJ2-1; 14 nucleotides match TRBD2. The V segment lost 9 bases and the J segment 5 bases; nucleotides outside the gene matches: 0. Germline V CDR1 and CDR2: ENHRY, SYGVKD. This CDR3 spans 13 amino acids. The CDR3 spells CAMTSGGDNEQFF. In DNA, the CDR3 is TGTGCCATGACTAGCGGGGGGGACAATGAGCAGTTCTTC.

The chain uses TRBV29-1 and TRBJ2-2, with 9 bases aligning to TRBD1. Germline values: CDR1 SQVTM, CDR2 ANQGSEA. The CDR3 contains 12 residues. V shed 6 bases, J shed 5 bases, and the junction held 1 base outside the gene matches. CDR3: CSVGQGTGELFF. CDR3 nucleotide sequence: TGCAGCGTGGGACAGGGAACCGGGGAGCTGTTTTTT.